Shown below are 18 T cell receptor beta chains from a single sample sequenced in a study of control samples from healthy donors and cancer patients. Repertoires were generated with immunoSEQ multiplex PCR, while TCRdb's copy carries only in-frame clones and drops some. The sample holds around 180,000 clones; 91% are singletons and the top ten take just over 2%. The material sequenced was blood. Receptor source: a woman in her thirties or forties in good health.

This rearrangement joins TRBV15 to TRBJ2-7; the D is unclear. CDR1 is LNHNV, CDR2 YYDKDF, per germline (reference sequence). Deletions cut 3 bases from V and 0 bases from J, with 12 bases between. The CDR3 consists of 15 residues. CDR3: CATSSELWSSYEQYF. The CDR3, as DNA: TGTGCCACCAGCAGTGAACTCTGGAGCTCCTACGAGCAGTACTTC.

The chain is built from TRBV6-5 and TRBJ1-2; D is possibly TRBD1 (6 bases). V lost 6 bases and J 8 bases, leaving 16 bases between the germline ends. The CDR3 spans 13 residues. Per germline, CDR1 MNHEY and CDR2 SVGAGI. Here the CDR3 DNA reads TGTGCCAGCAGCCGGACAGAGATATACGGCTACACCTTC. Translated: CASSRTEIYGYTF.

The V gene is TRBV4-1, the J gene TRBJ1-1; D is possibly TRBD1 (5 bases). The ends were cut back, 4 bases at V and 0 bases at J, with 6 bases in the middle. The CDR3 covers 13 residues. Germline V gene sequence: CDR1 MGHRA, CDR2 YSYEKL. The CDR3 bases are TGCGCCAGCAGCCCCAGGGTGAACACTGAAGCTTTCTTT. It yields the protein CASSPRVNTEAFF.

The gene calls are TRBV7-2 and TRBJ1-3; TRBD1 aligns across 10 bases. Germline V lookup: CDR1 SGHTA, CDR2 FQGNSA. The junction had 4 bases not matched to a gene; V was cut back by 2 bases and J by 3 bases. CDR3 size: 16 residues. For the CDR3, the DNA is TGTGCCAGCAGCTTAAGACAGGGGGCTTTTGGAAACACCATATATTTT. Translated: CASSLRQGAFGNTIYF.

V gene TRBV6-2 or TRBV6-3 combines with J gene TRBJ1-1, with D unresolved. Germline V gene sequence: CDR1 MNHEY, CDR2 SVGEGT. V was pared by 0 bases and J by 0 bases, with 8 bases between. The CDR3 has 15 residues. DNA of the CDR3: TGTGCCAGCAGTTACTCGTCAGGAATGAACACTGAAGCTTTCTTT. It encodes CASSYSSGMNTEAFF.

This clone was detected once. The V gene is TRBV27, the J gene TRBJ2-3; weak D call: TRBD2 (5 bases). V was shortened by 8 bases and J by 7 bases, with 13 bases between the two germline ends. This CDR3 has 12 amino acids. The germline gives CDR1 MNHEY, CDR2 SMNVEV (reference sequence). Written as DNA, the CDR3 is TGTGCCAGCGCTTTCCCGGGGAATACGCAGTATTTT. Its protein product is CASAFPGNTQYF.

The chain employs TRBV3-1 (or the pseudogene TRBV3-2) and TRBJ2-3; D is unresolved. CDR1 LGHDT and CDR2 YNNKEL come from the germline V gene (reference sequence). The CDR3 consists of 16 residues. Trimming took off 1 base at V and 0 bases at J, with 11 bases between the two ends. The CDR3 nucleotides are TGTGCCAGCAGCCAAGCTGGGCTTTCGAGCACAGATACGCAGTATTTT. This translates into CASSQAGLSSTDTQYF.

V usage is TRBV19 and J usage is TRBJ1-4; D gene ambiguous. Trimming cost V 7 bases and J 0 bases, with 9 bases left between them. The CDR3 loop spans 14 amino acids. CDR1 and CDR2 from the germline V gene are LNHDA and SQIVND (reference sequence). The CDR3 loop is CASKALATNEKLFF. Here the CDR3 DNA reads TGTGCCAGTAAGGCCCTGGCAACTAATGAAAAACTGTTTTTT.

The chain employs TRBV3-1 (or the pseudogene TRBV3-2) and TRBJ1-6; maybe TRBD1 (5 bases). V was trimmed by 6 bases and J by 2 bases, leaving 11 bases between them. Germline loops: CDR1 LGHDT, CDR2 YNNKEL (reference sequence). The CDR3 runs to 15 residues. CDR3 in DNA: TGTGCCAGCAGACGAGACAGCGCCTATAATTCACCCCTCCACTTT. The encoded protein is CASRRDSAYNSPLHF.

The sample holds a few counts of this clone. The chain uses TRBV19 and TRBJ2-5; TRBD2 aligns across 9 bases. V shed 4 bases and J 4 bases; nucleotides not matched to a gene: 7. The CDR3 spans 15 residues. Germline V CDR1 and CDR2: LNHDA, SQIVND (reference sequence). CDR3 nucleotide sequence: TGTGCCAGTAGTACGGGACTAGCTCTGGGAGAGACCCAGTACTTC. Residues: CASSTGLALGETQYF.

This clone was detected only once. V and J are TRBV25-1 and TRBJ1-3; D gene uncertain. Per the germline V gene, CDR1 is MGHDK and CDR2 is SYGVNS. Trimming took 1 base from V and 3 from J, leaving 13 bases between them. This CDR3 is 16 amino acids long. The CDR3 coding sequence is TGTGCCAGCAGTGAATTGGGGAGCTTTTATGGAAACACCATATATTTT. Translating gives CASSELGSFYGNTIYF.

The gene calls are TRBV19 and TRBJ2-3, with unresolved D. Per germline, CDR1 LNHDA and CDR2 SQIVND (reference sequence). The length of the CDR3 is 15 residues. V lost 5 bases and J 1 base, leaving 13 bases between the germline ends. The DNA for the CDR3 is TGTGCCAGTAGTTTCCCCGGACGAGGCACAGATACGCAGTATTTT. This encodes CASSFPGRGTDTQYF.

This clone was seen just once. The V call is TRBV7-3, the J call TRBJ1-5; 7 bases line up with TRBD1. J lost 3 bases, V lost 5 bases, and 4 bases had no gene match. CDR3 length equals 14 residues. Looked up from germline, CDR1 is SGHTA and CDR2 is FQGTGA. CDR3 amino acids: CASSAGTDNQPQHF. The CDR3 bases are TGTGCCAGCAGCGCAGGGACAGACAATCAGCCCCAGCATTTT.

This clone has just one count. The gene calls are TRBV15 and TRBJ2-1; 8 bases are shared with TRBD2. J lost 12 bases, V lost 0 bases, and 10 bases had no gene match. The CDR3 covers 15 residues. The germline V gene has CDR1 LNHNV and CDR2 YYDKDF (reference sequence). CDR3 nucleotide sequence: TGTGCCACCAGCAGAGATAGGGGACTAGGTACCGCGCAGTTCTTC. As protein: CATSRDRGLGTAQFF. The complete variable domain, with remaining parts taken from reference TRBV15 and TRBJ2-1, reads DAMVIQNPRYQVTQFGKPVTLSCSQTLNHNVMYWYQQKSSQAPKLLFHYYDKDFNNEADTPDNFQSRRPNTSFCFLDIRSPGLGDTAMYLCATSRDRGLGTAQFFGPGTRLTVL.

This chain's CDR3 is CASSPDAGRGYTF. CDR3 DNA: TGTGCCAGCAGCCCAGACGCAGGGCGAGGCTACACCTTC. This sequence joins TRBV7-9 and TRBJ1-2; D perhaps matches TRBD1 (5 bases). The germline V and J ends were trimmed by 5 bases and 8 bases, with 15 bases remaining between them. There are 13 residues in the CDR3. Germline CDR1 reads SEHNR; CDR2 reads FQNEAQ (reference sequence). The full variable domain, completed using reference TRBV7-9 and TRBJ1-2, is DTGVSQNPRHKITKRGQNVTFRCDPISEHNRLYWYRQTLGQGPEFLTYFQNEAQLEKSRLLSDRFSAERPKGSFSTLEIQRTEQGDSAMYLCASSPDAGRGYTFGSGTRLTVV.

The chain recombines TRBV3-1 (or the pseudogene TRBV3-2) with TRBJ2-5, with 12 bases fitting TRBD2. Per germline, CDR1 LGHDT and CDR2 YNNKEL (reference sequence). The CDR3 has 16 amino acids. V was pared by 4 bases and J by 5 bases, with 8 bases of the junction left unmatched. The CDR3 is CASSRPLAGGLETQYF. CDR3 bases: TGTGCCAGCAGCCGGCCTCTAGCGGGGGGGCTGGAGACCCAGTACTTC.

The chain joins TRBV28 to TRBJ2-2, with D unclear. Trimming pared 5 bases from V and 3 bases from J, leaving 4 bases between. CDR1 is MDHEN, CDR2 SYDVKM, per germline. CDR3 length: 12 amino acids. The CDR3 region is CASSLDTGELFF. CDR3 in DNA: TGTGCCAGCAGTCTCGACACCGGGGAGCTGTTTTTT.

V and J are TRBV28 and TRBJ1-5; TRBD1 aligns across 7 bases. Germline lookup yields CDR1 MDHEN and CDR2 SYDVKM. The CDR3 loop spans 15 amino acids. V was pared by 2 bases and J by 7 bases, with 8 bases of the junction left unmatched. The CDR3 nucleotides read TGTGCCAGCAGTTTACGAGGAGGGGGCGGACAGCCCCAGCATTTT. The encoded protein is CASSLRGGGGQPQHF.